The 8 T cell receptor beta chains listed next were all sequenced from one sample in a study of STAT3 mutations in large granular lymphocyte leukemia. No antigen has been identified for these receptors. Only in-frame clones appear in the TCRdb table, and some are missing; sequencing was by immunoSEQ multiplex PCR. The table lists tens of thousands of clones, 75% to 90% of them singletons, with roughly 13% in the top ten. Study outcomes and limitations: Every T-cell large granular lymphocyte leukemia patient had at least one immunodominant TCR beta clonotype.

Material for sequencing was peripheral blood mononuclear cells. These receptors came from a man between 60 and 75 years old with T-cell large granular lymphocyte leukemia. Some clones in this sample may be carry-over from other donors' samples.

The rearrangement links TRBV7-2 to TRBJ2-3, with D tentatively TRBD1 (6 bases). The germline gives CDR1 SGHTA, CDR2 FQGNSA. V lost 3 bases, J lost 6 bases, and 13 bases lay in between. The CDR3 covers 14 residues. In nucleotides, the CDR3 is TGTGCCAGCAGCTTCAGGAAGAGGGGGGATACGCAGTATTTT. The encoded protein is CASSFRKRGDTQYF.

This CDR3 reads CASSSPGTPSGYF. Written as DNA, the CDR3 is TGTGCCAGCAGCTCACCCGGGACGCCGTCAGGGTATTTT. V and J are TRBV5-4 and TRBJ2-3; D may be TRBD1 or TRBD2 (5 bases each). The V gene lost 3 bases and the J gene lost 14 bases, with 19 bases spanning the gap. The germline CDR1 and CDR2 sequences are SGHNT and YYREEE (reference sequence). This CDR3 has 13 amino acids. The entire variable domain, with the rest obtained from reference TRBV5-4 and TRBJ2-3, is as follows: ETGVTQSPTHLIKTRGQQVTLRCSSQSGHNTVSWYQQALGQGPQFIFQYYREEENGRGNFPPRFSGLQFPNYSSELNVNALELDDSALYLCASSSPGTPSGYFGPGTRLTVL.

The chain couples TRBV14 to TRBJ2-1; 11 bases map to TRBD1. The CDR3 runs 17 residues. The J segment lost 7 bases and the V segment lost 6 bases, leaving 14 bases of the junction unmatched. From germline, CDR1 is SGHDN and CDR2 FVKESK. Here the CDR3 DNA reads TGTGCCAGCAGGGAAAATTTGGGACAGGGGGTTACGAATGAGCAGTTCTTC. Translation: CASRENLGQGVTNEQFF. The full variable domain, its missing parts supplied by reference TRBV14 and TRBJ2-1, is EAGVTQFPSHSVIEKGQTVTLRCDPISGHDNLYWYRRVMGKEIKFLLHFVKESKQDESGMPNNRFLAERTGGTYSTLKVQPAELEDSGVYFCASRENLGQGVTNEQFFGPGTRLTVL.

The chain carries TRBV25-1 and TRBJ2-2; TRBD1 is a possible D gene (6 bases). This CDR3 has 14 amino acids. Germline-derived CDR1 and CDR2 are MGHDK and SYGVNS. With 3 bases removed from V and 5 bases from J, the gap between germline ends came to 10 bases. The CDR3 sequence: CASSEGAWTGELFF. CDR3 coding DNA: TGTGCCAGCAGTGAGGGGGCTTGGACCGGGGAGCTGTTTTTT.

J is TRBJ2-3 and V is TRBV5-1; 9 bases align to TRBD2. CDR3 length: 16 amino acids. V shed 4 bases, J shed 4 bases, and the junction held 10 bases outside the gene matches. Germline CDR1 and CDR2: SGHRS and YFSETQ. The CDR3 region has the DNA TGCGCCAGCAGCCCCTTGGCCCCTAGCGGGGCAGATACGCAGTATTTT. Its protein product is CASSPLAPSGADTQYF.

The chain carries TRBV6-4 and TRBJ2-5; 11 bases agree with TRBD1. The V gene end was trimmed by 2 bases and the J gene end by 1 base; junction bases not matched to a gene: 0. The length of the CDR3 is 15 residues. Germline CDR1 is MRHNA and CDR2 is SNTAGT. CDR3 loop: CASSDGTGGQETQYF. The CDR3 region has the DNA TGTGCCAGCAGTGACGGGACAGGGGGCCAAGAGACCCAGTACTTC.

The rearrangement links TRBV7-3 to TRBJ1-6; D unresolved. There are 14 residues in the CDR3. Per the germline V gene, CDR1 is SGHTA and CDR2 is FQGTGA. V was shortened by 4 bases and J by 9 bases, with 13 bases between the two germline ends. CDR3 bases: TGTGCCAGCAGCTACGGTCAGGCGGGTTCACCCCTCCACTTT. Translated, it gives CASSYGQAGSPLHF. Full variable domain (remainder filled in from reference TRBV7-3 and TRBJ1-6): GAGVSQTPSNKVTEKGKYVELRCDPISGHTALYWYRQSLGQGPEFLIYFQGTGAADDSGLPNDRFFAVRPEGSVSTLKIQRTERGDSAVYLCASSYGQAGSPLHFGNGTRLTVT.

This chain links TRBV21-1 with TRBJ2-7. TRBV21-1 is designated a pseudogene. The CDR3 has 16 residues. The CDR3 DNA sequence: TGTGCCAGCAGCAATCCCCGGGCAGAGAGCTCCTACGAGCAGTACTTC. Protein sequence: CASSNPRAESSYEQYF.